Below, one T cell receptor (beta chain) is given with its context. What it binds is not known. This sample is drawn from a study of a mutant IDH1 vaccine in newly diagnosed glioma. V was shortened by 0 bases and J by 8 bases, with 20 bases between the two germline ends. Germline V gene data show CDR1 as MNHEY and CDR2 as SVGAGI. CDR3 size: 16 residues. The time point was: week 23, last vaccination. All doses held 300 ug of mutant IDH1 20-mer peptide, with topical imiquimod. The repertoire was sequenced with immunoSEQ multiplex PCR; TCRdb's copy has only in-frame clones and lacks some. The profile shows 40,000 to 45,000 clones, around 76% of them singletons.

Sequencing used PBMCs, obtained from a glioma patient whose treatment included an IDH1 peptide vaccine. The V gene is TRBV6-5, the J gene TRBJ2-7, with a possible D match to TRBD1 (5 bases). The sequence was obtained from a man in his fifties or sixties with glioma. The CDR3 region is CASSYSRRTSQGKQYF. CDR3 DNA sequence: TGTGCCAGCAGTTACTCGCGTCGGACATCCCAAGGGAAGCAGTACTTC.